The next 26 T cell receptor beta chains were all read from a single sample in a study of T cell responses to AZD1222 COVID-19 vaccine. TCRdb's table, derived via immunoSEQ multiplex PCR, lists solely in-frame clones and lacks some. This repertoire shows roughly 67,000 clones, more than 70% found once; its top ten account for about 12%. This specimen consisted of peripheral blood, obtained on day 0 of AZD1222 vaccination. These receptor sequences come from an adult in good health.

The V and J genes are TRBV5-1 and TRBJ1-3; no reliable D call. The germline V gene encodes CDR1 SGHRS and CDR2 YFSETQ. The CDR3 runs 16 residues. Trimming pared 4 bases from V and 0 bases from J, leaving 14 bases between. DNA of the CDR3: TGCGCCAGCAGCCCCAACATTGGTTCCTCTGGAAACACCATATATTTT. It encodes CASSPNIGSSGNTIYF.

The chain employs TRBV28 and TRBJ1-2; D not resolved. Germline loops: CDR1 MDHEN, CDR2 SYDVKM. The V gene lost 6 bases and the J gene lost 3 bases, with 11 bases spanning the gap. This CDR3 region has 13 residues. The CDR3 DNA follows: TGTGCCAGCAGGCGTGCCGACTACTATGGCTACACCTTC. Residues: CASRRADYYGYTF.

V gene TRBV2 combines with J gene TRBJ1-5; possible D gene TRBD1, 6 bases. This CDR3 has 16 residues. The ends were cut back, 5 bases at V and 3 bases at J, with 17 bases in the middle. CDR1 SNHLY and CDR2 FYNNEI come from the germline V gene. CDR3 region: CASSKGGTFHNQPQHF. CDR3 coding DNA: TGTGCCAGCAGTAAGGGGGGGACATTTCACAATCAGCCCCAGCATTTT.

The CDR3 bases are TGTGCCAGCAGTTCCCCGGTAGCTTATGAGCAGTTCTTC. Encoded protein: CASSSPVAYEQFF. The J gene is TRBJ2-1, the V gene TRBV12-3 or TRBV12-4; no clear D gene. V lost 4 bases and J 8 bases, leaving 12 bases between the germline ends. The CDR3 is made up of 13 amino acids.

The J gene is TRBJ2-7, the V gene TRBV28; 8 nucleotides match TRBD1. The V gene's germline CDR1 is MDHEN and CDR2 SYDVKM. The V gene end was trimmed by 6 bases and the J gene end by 7 bases; junction bases not matched to a gene: 11. CDR3 length equals 14 residues. CDR3 sequence: CASSSDRDAWEQYF. CDR3 nucleotide sequence: TGTGCCAGCAGCTCGGACAGGGACGCATGGGAGCAGTACTTC.

In nucleotides, the CDR3 is TGTGCCAGCAGTGACGAGGGGGGGAGCACAGATACGCAGTATTTT. Protein: CASSDEGGSTDTQYF. The chain joins TRBV6-4 to TRBJ2-3; D is possibly TRBD2 (7 bases). V dropped 2 bases and J dropped 0 bases, with 9 bases sitting between them. Germline V gives CDR1 MRHNA, CDR2 SNTAGT. This CDR3 is built from 15 residues.

The chain carries TRBV5-6 and TRBJ2-2; D is undetermined. The CDR3 contains 18 residues. V was cut by 0 bases and J by 0 bases, with 15 bases left in between. CDR1 is SGHDT, CDR2 YYEEEE, per germline. CDR3 loop: CASSLVARRLANTGELFF. The DNA of the CDR3 is TGTGCCAGCAGCTTGGTTGCCAGAAGGCTAGCGAACACCGGGGAGCTGTTTTTT.

The V and J genes are TRBV10-2 and TRBJ2-1; D is unresolved. The germline V gene encodes CDR1 WSHSY and CDR2 SAAADI. This CDR3 spans 12 amino acids. V gave up 2 bases and J gave up 8 bases, with 7 bases separating them. CDR3 DNA: TGCGCCAGCAGTGAGACCATAGATGAGCAGTTCTTC. Translating gives CASSETIDEQFF.

The DNA for the CDR3 is TGTGCCAGCAGCTTATCACAGGGGGCTTTCTGGGTTGAAGCTTTCTTT. This codes for CASSLSQGAFWVEAFF. The genes are TRBV5-8 and TRBJ1-1; 9 bases are shared with TRBD1. Germline trimming cut 2 bases from V and 7 bases from J; bases unmatched to any gene: 12. From germline, CDR1 is SGHTS and CDR2 YDEGEE. This CDR3 has 16 amino acids.

The V and J genes are TRBV11-2 and TRBJ2-7; 7 nucleotides agree with TRBD2. The CDR3 runs 16 residues. Per the germline V gene, CDR1 is SGHAT and CDR2 is FQNNGV. V trimming: 5 bases; J trimming: 4 bases; junction bases outside the gene matches: 14. CDR3 sequence: CASSDKTSGALYEQYF. CDR3 nucleotide sequence: TGTGCCAGCAGCGACAAAACGAGCGGGGCTTTATACGAGCAGTACTTC.

This chain connects TRBV9 to TRBJ1-2; D is perhaps TRBD1 (6 bases). The V gene's germline CDR1 is SGDLS and CDR2 YYNGEE. The CDR3 runs to 11 residues. V was pared by 3 bases and J by 12 bases, with 12 bases between. The CDR3 reads CASSGIGGDTF. DNA for the CDR3: TGTGCCAGCAGCGGCATAGGGGGGGACACCTTC.

The chain couples TRBV12-3 or TRBV12-4 to TRBJ2-7; D call uncertain. The V end lost 2 bases, the J end lost 5 bases, and 7 bases lay between the germline ends. This CDR3 spans 12 amino acids. CDR3 region: CASSLLGDEQYF. CDR3 DNA sequence: TGTGCCAGCAGTTTATTGGGCGACGAGCAGTACTTC.

This clone was counted a few times. The chain employs TRBV2 and TRBJ2-5, with 7 positions matching TRBD2. The germline CDR1 and CDR2 sequences are SNHLY and FYNNEI. This CDR3 region has 15 residues. The J segment lost 7 bases and the V segment lost 7 bases, leaving 15 bases of the junction unmatched. This CDR3 reads CASNTRDYRRVTQYF. The CDR3 DNA is TGTGCCAGCAACACTCGGGACTACCGGCGGGTGACCCAGTACTTC.

J is TRBJ1-2 and V is TRBV29-1, with D hard to call. Trimming removed 6 bases at V and 0 bases at J, with 8 bases between. The CDR3 consists of 12 residues. Germline CDR1 SQVTM, CDR2 ANQGSEA. CDR3 protein: CSVGSTNYGYTF. CDR3 bases: TGCAGCGTGGGATCCACTAACTATGGCTACACCTTC.

V usage is TRBV5-8 and J usage is TRBJ2-4; D remains ambiguous. Per germline, CDR1 SGHTS and CDR2 YDEGEE. Trimming shortened V by 4 bases and J by 11 bases, and 7 bases separated the two germline ends. This CDR3 is built from 10 residues. CDR3 sequence (DNA): TGTGCCAGCAGCGAGGAAGTTCAGTACTTC. Translating it yields CASSEEVQYF.

The chain employs TRBV10-1 and TRBJ1-1, with D perhaps matching TRBD1 (6 bases). V was clipped by 3 bases and J by 1 base, with 21 bases between them. Germline lookup yields CDR1 WNHNN and CDR2 SYGVQD (reference sequence). The CDR3 runs 18 residues. The CDR3 loop reads CASSDRRPGAIPNTEAFF. The CDR3 DNA is TGCGCCAGCAGTGACAGAAGACCAGGGGCGATCCCGAACACTGAAGCTTTCTTT.

V gene TRBV10-3 combines with J gene TRBJ1-1; a weak D match, TRBD1 (5 bases). CDR1 is ENHRY, CDR2 SYGVKD, per germline. The CDR3 is 13 amino acids. Trimming shortened V by 6 bases and J by 4 bases, and 12 bases separated the two germline ends. CDR3 bases: TGTGCCATCAGCCCCGACAGTAGCACTGAAGCTTTCTTT. Its translation is CAISPDSSTEAFF.

The chain carries TRBV5-1 and TRBJ2-5; 10 bases fit TRBD2. Looked up from germline, CDR1 is SGHRS and CDR2 is YFSETQ. There are 14 residues in the CDR3. J lost 1 base, V lost 4 bases, and 1 base had no gene match. The CDR3 sequence is CASSPSGGQETQYF. The CDR3 coding sequence is TGCGCCAGCAGCCCTAGCGGGGGCCAAGAGACCCAGTACTTC.

The V gene is TRBV7-2, the J gene TRBJ2-5, with TRBD2 identical over 11 bases. CDR3 length: 15 amino acids. The germline V gene has CDR1 SGHTA and CDR2 FQGNSA. V dropped 5 bases and J dropped 7; count of bases not matched to a gene: 9. As DNA, the CDR3 is TGTGCCAGCAGCCCTAGCGGGGGGTTTATCGGGACCCAGTACTTC. Amino acids: CASSPSGGFIGTQYF.

The rearrangement uses TRBV4-1 and TRBJ2-3; 14 nucleotides agree with TRBD2. Unmatched junction bases numbered 1, after V lost 3 bases and J lost 5 bases. Germline V lookup: CDR1 MGHRA, CDR2 YSYEKL. This CDR3 has 15 residues. The CDR3 DNA sequence: TGCGCCAGCAGCCACGGACTAGCGGGGGGAGATACGCAGTATTTT. It codes for CASSHGLAGGDTQYF.

This clone was observed a single time. CDR3 residues: CASSLTGLRSSYNEQFF. Here the CDR3 DNA reads TGTGCCAGCTCCTTGACAGGGCTTCGAAGCTCCTACAATGAGCAGTTCTTC. V and J are TRBV2 and TRBJ2-1, with 7 bases lining up with TRBD1. Germline V gene data show CDR1 as SNHLY and CDR2 as FYNNEI. CDR3 length equals 17 residues. J gave up 0 bases and V 8 bases, and 13 bases lay outside the gene matches.

The J gene is TRBJ2-6, the V gene TRBV7-2; TRBD2 is a possible D gene (7 bases). CDR3 length: 18 amino acids. The germline CDR1 and CDR2 sequences are SGHTA and FQGNSA. V was clipped by 5 bases and J by 0 bases, with 17 bases between them. CDR3 bases: TGTGCCAGCAGCGCGGTATCTGGGGGGGCCTCTGGGGCCAACGTCCTGACTTTC. It specifies CASSAVSGGASGANVLTF.

In nucleotides, the CDR3 is TGTGCCACCATCGTCCGCACTGAAGCTTTCTTT. Residues: CATIVRTEAFF. This sequence joins TRBV2 and TRBJ1-1; D gene ambiguous. CDR1 is SNHLY and CDR2 is FYNNEI in the germline V gene. V dropped 10 bases and J dropped 4 bases, with 10 bases sitting between them. This CDR3 spans 11 amino acids.

The chain employs TRBV18 and TRBJ1-1, with 7 bases identical to TRBD1. The CDR3 loop spans 15 amino acids. Germline trimming cut 3 bases from V and 8 bases from J; bases unmatched to any gene: 12. Germline CDR1 reads KGHSH; CDR2 reads LQKENI. For the CDR3, the DNA is TGTGCCAGCTCACCGCCGGGTGGGACAGTGCCCGAAGCTTTCTTT. Protein: CASSPPGGTVPEAFF.

The CDR3 spells CAISEPPTGESGNTIYF. CDR3 nucleotide sequence: TGTGCCATCAGTGAGCCACCGACAGGGGAATCCGGAAACACCATATATTTT. This chain joins TRBV10-3 and TRBJ1-3, with TRBD1 matching over 8 bases. V was pared by 2 bases and J by 4 bases, with 10 bases of the junction left unmatched. The CDR3 extends over 17 amino acids. Germline V gives CDR1 ENHRY, CDR2 SYGVKD.

The rearrangement uses TRBV7-9 and TRBJ1-2, with TRBD1 identical over 8 bases. The CDR3 consists of 15 residues. V shed 7 bases and J 3 bases; nucleotides not matched to a gene: 10. Germline loops: CDR1 SEHNR, CDR2 FQNEAQ (reference sequence). Here the CDR3 reads CASIKLQGGDYGYTF. The CDR3, as DNA: TGTGCCAGCATCAAATTACAGGGGGGCGACTATGGCTACACCTTC.